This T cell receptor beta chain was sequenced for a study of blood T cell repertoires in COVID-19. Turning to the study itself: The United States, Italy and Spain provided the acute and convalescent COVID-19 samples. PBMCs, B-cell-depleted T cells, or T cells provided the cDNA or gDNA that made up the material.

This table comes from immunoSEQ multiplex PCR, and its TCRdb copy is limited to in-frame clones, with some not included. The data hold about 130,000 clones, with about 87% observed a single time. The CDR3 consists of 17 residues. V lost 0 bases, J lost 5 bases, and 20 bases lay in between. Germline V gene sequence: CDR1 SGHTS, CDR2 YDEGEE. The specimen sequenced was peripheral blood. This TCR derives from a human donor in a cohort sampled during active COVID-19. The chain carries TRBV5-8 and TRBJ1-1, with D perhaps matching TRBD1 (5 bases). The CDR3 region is CASSLAMGGGRKTEAFF. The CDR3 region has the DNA TGTGCCAGCAGCTTGGCCATGGGCGGGGGAAGAAAGACTGAAGCTTTCTTT.